This TCR beta chain was sequenced for a study of cytomegalovirus exposure and HLA in healthy donors. V was cut by 4 bases and J by 4 bases, with 10 bases left in between. This CDR3 region has 13 residues. From germline, CDR1 is LNHDA and CDR2 SQIVND (reference sequence). The primer mix had 60 Vbeta and 13 Jbeta primers. Sequencing used immunoSEQ multiplex PCR; TCRdb keeps in-frame clones, though not all of them. The sample gives over 110,000 clones, about four fifths of which show up once; about 6.6% is in the top ten. Study-wide points: Common viral pathogens (according to a later analysis) appeared linked to several of the most significant clusters.

This clone has just a few counts. Antigen: not known. The rearrangement uses TRBV19 and TRBJ1-2, with D unresolved. Sample: PBMCs. The clonotype originates from a woman in her thirties or forties in good health and CMV-seropositive. The CDR3: CASSTNSLYGYTF. CDR3 bases: TGTGCCAGTAGTACGAACAGCCTCTATGGCTACACCTTC.